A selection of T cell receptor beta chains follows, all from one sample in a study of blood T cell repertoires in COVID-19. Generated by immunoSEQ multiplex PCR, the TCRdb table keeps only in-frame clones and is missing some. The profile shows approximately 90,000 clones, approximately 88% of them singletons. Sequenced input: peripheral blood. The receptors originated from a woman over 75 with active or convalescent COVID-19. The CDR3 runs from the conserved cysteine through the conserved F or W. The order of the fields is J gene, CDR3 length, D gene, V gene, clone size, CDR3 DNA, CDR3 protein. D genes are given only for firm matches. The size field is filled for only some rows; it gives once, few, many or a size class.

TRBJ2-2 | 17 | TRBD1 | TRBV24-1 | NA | TGTGCCACCAGTGATTTGGGACAGGGCATAAACACCGGGGAGCTGTTTTTT | CATSDLGQGINTGELFF
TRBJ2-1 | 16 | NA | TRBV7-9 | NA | TGTGCCAGCACTCCTATGGGGGCGCGTGCCTACAATGAGCAGTTCTTC | CASTPMGARAYNEQFF
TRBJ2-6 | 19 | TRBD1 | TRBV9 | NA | TGTGCCAGCAGCGTAGCCGGGACAGGTTTTAGAGGTGGGGCCAACGTCCTGACTTTC | CASSVAGTGFRGGANVLTF
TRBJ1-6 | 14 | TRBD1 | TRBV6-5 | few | TGTGCCAGCACCCGACAGGGTTTTAATTCACCCCTCCACTTT | CASTRQGFNSPLHF
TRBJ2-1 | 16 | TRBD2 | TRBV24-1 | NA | TGTGCCACCAGTTCTGTTGCGGGACTAGCGGACAATGAGCAGTTCTTC | CATSSVAGLADNEQFF
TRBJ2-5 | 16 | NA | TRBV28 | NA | TGTGCCAGCAGTTTAGGGGGCAGCGGAGACCAAGAGACCCAGTACTTC | CASSLGGSGDQETQYF
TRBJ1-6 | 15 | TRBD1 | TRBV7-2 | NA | TGTGCCAGCAGCAGCCGACAGGGCTGGAATTCACCCCTCCACTTT | CASSSRQGWNSPLHF
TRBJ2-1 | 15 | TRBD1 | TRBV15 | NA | TGTGCCACCAGTTCTTTGGAGACAGGGTACAATGAGCAGTTCTTC | CATSSLETGYNEQFF
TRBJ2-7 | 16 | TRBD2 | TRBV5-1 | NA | TGCGCCAGCAGCCCCTCGTTGGGGGGGGAGACCTACGAGCAGTACTTC | CASSPSLGGETYEQYF
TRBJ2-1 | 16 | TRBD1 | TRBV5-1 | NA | TGCGCCAGCAGCAAGGACAGGGCGAGCTCCTACAATGAGCAGTTCTTC | CASSKDRASSYNEQFF
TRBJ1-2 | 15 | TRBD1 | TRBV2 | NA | TGTGCCAGCAGTACGAGAGGGGGCCTGGTCTATGGCTACACCTTC | CASSTRGGLVYGYTF
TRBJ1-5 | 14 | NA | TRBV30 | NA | TGTGCCTGGAGTGGGGGGACAAGTAATCAGCCCCAGCATTTT | CAWSGGTSNQPQHF
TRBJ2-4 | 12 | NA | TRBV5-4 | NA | TGTGCCAGCAGCTCCCCAGGCAACATTCAGTACTTC | CASSSPGNIQYF
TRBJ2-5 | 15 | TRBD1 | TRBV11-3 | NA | TGTGCCAGCAGCACCCGGACAGGGGGCATCGAGACCCAGTACTTC | CASSTRTGGIETQYF
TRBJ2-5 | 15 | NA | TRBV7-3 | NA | TGTGCCAGCAGCTCCCCCGGGACATTCCAAGAGACCCAGTACTTC | CASSSPGTFQETQYF
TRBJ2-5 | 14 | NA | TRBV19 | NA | TGTGCCAGTAGTATAGGCGGGGCACAAGAGACCCAGTACTTC | CASSIGGAQETQYF
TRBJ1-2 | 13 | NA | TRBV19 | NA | TGTGCCAGTAGTATCAGGGGAGAATCGAGCTACACCTTC | CASSIRGESSYTF
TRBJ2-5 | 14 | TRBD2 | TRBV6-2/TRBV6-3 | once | TGTGCCAGCAGTTACGGGGGGGTAGGAGAGACCCAGTACTTC | CASSYGGVGETQYF
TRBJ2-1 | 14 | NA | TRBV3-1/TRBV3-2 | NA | TGTGCCAGCAGCGATCGACGATCGGGCAATGAGCAGTTCTTC | CASSDRRSGNEQFF
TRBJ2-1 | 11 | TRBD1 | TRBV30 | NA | TGTGCCTGGACTGACAGGGGTGGGCAGTTCTTC | CAWTDRGGQFF
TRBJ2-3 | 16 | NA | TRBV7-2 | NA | TGTGCCAGCAGCTTGAGTCCCAGCGGCTACGGGGATACGCAGTATTTT | CASSLSPSGYGDTQYF
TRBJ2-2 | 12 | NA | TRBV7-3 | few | TGTGCCAGCAGCATCAGCACCGGGGAGCTGTTTTTT | CASSISTGELFF
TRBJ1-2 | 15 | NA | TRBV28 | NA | TGTGCCAGCAGTATACCCCTGACAGGACAGAATGGCTACACCTTC | CASSIPLTGQNGYTF
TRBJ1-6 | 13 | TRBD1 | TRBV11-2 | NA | TGTGCCAGCAGCGGGACAGGGAATTCACCCCTCCACTTT | CASSGTGNSPLHF
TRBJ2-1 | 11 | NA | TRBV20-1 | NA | TGCAGTGCCCCCCCGGACAATGAGCAGTTCTTC | CSAPPDNEQFF
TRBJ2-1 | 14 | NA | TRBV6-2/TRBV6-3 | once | TGTGCCAGCAGTTACCCTTTAAGACCCTCCGGGAAGTTCTTC | CASSYPLRPSGKFF
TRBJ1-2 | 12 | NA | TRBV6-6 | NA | TGTGCCAGCAGTTCAGTTAACTATGGCTACACCTTC | CASSSVNYGYTF
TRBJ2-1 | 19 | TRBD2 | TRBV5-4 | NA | TGTGCCAGCAGCCCCCGTCTAGCTAGCGGGAATACACGCTACAATGAGCAGTTCTTC | CASSPRLASGNTRYNEQFF
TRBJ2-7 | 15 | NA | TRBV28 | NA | TGTGCCAGCAGTTCCCGAGGCAGGGGTCTGTACGAGCAGTACTTC | CASSSRGRGLYEQYF
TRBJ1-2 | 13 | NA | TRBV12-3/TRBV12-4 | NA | TGTGCCAGCAGTTTAATAATTTATTATGGCTACACCTTC | CASSLIIYYGYTF
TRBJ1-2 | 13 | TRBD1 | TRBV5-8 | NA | TGTGCCAGCAGCTCGACAGGGGACTATGGCTACACCTTC | CASSSTGDYGYTF
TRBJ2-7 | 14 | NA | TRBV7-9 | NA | TGTGCCAGCAGCTTTGGACTGGAGCCCTACGAGCAGTACTTC | CASSFGLEPYEQYF
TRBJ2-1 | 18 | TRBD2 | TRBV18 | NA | TGTGCCAGCTCATCCCCCTCGGGAGGGCCCGGTGTCGGTGGTGAGCAGTTCTTC | CASSSPSGGPGVGGEQFF
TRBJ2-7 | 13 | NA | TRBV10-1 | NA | TGCGCCAGCAGTGAGAGGCTAGCGAGCGAGCAGTACTTC | CASSERLASEQYF
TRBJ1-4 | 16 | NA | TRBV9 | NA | TGTGCCAGCAGCGTAGGGGCCCTGACAGTGAATGAAAAACTGTTTTTT | CASSVGALTVNEKLFF
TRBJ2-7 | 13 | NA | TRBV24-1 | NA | TGTGCCCAAATTGGCCGTGGGGGGAGTGAGCAGTACTTC | CAQIGRGGSEQYF
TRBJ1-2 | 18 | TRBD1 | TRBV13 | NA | TGTGCCAGCAGCTTAGGCCTACAGGTCCAGGGCAGGGGGGATGGCTACACCTTC | CASSLGLQVQGRGDGYTF
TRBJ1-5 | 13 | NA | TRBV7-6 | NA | TGTGCCAGCAGCTTAGCGCCGGGGCAGCCCCAGCATTTT | CASSLAPGQPQHF
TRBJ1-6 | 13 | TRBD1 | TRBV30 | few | TGTGCCCAAAACCGGGACAGGGGTTCACCCCTCCACTTT | CAQNRDRGSPLHF
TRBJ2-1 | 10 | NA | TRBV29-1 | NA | TGCAGCGTTGCCGACAATGAGCAGTTCTTC | CSVADNEQFF
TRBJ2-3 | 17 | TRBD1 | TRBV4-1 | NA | TGCGCCAGCAGCCAAGAAGGGGGCATCCAGCCCACCGATACGCAGTATTTT | CASSQEGGIQPTDTQYF
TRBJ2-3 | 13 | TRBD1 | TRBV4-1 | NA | TGCGCCAGCAGCCAAGATAGACAGGGCCCGCAGTATTTT | CASSQDRQGPQYF
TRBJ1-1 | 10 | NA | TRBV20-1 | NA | TGCAGTGCTGCGGATTTTGAAGCTTTCTTT | CSAADFEAFF
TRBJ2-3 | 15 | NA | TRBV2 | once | TGTGCCAGCAGATCCCGGGGGGCCCTCACAGATACGCAGTATTTT | CASRSRGALTDTQYF
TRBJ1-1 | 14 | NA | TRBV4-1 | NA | TGCGCCAGCAGCCAAGACAACTGGAACACTGAAGCTTTCTTT | CASSQDNWNTEAFF
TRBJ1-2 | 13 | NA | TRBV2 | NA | TGTGCCAGCAGTGTGGGGACTGCCTATGGCTACACCTTC | CASSVGTAYGYTF
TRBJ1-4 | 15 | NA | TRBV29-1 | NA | TGCAGCGTGCTTCTTGGGGGGTGGACTAATGAAAAACTGTTTTTT | CSVLLGGWTNEKLFF
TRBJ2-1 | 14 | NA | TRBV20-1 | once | TGCAGCGCTAGTAGGGGTGCTTCGGGCAATGAGCAGTTCTTC | CSASRGASGNEQFF
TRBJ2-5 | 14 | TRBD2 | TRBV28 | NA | TGTGCCAGCAGTCCCCAGCGGGGACAAGAGACCCAGTACTTC | CASSPQRGQETQYF
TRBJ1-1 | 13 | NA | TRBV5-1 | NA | TGCGCCAGCAGCTCTCCAGGGAACACTGAAGCTTTCTTT | CASSSPGNTEAFF
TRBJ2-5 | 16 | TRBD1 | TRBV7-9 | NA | TGTGCCAGCAGCTTAGTGGGACAGGGGGCCGAGGAGACCCAGTACTTC | CASSLVGQGAEETQYF
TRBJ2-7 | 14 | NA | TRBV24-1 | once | TGTGCCACCAGATCCTACAGGGTCCCCTACGAGCAGTACTTC | CATRSYRVPYEQYF
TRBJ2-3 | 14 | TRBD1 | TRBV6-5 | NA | TGTGCCAGCAGGGACAGGGGGGGTTTTGATACGCAGTATTTT | CASRDRGGFDTQYF